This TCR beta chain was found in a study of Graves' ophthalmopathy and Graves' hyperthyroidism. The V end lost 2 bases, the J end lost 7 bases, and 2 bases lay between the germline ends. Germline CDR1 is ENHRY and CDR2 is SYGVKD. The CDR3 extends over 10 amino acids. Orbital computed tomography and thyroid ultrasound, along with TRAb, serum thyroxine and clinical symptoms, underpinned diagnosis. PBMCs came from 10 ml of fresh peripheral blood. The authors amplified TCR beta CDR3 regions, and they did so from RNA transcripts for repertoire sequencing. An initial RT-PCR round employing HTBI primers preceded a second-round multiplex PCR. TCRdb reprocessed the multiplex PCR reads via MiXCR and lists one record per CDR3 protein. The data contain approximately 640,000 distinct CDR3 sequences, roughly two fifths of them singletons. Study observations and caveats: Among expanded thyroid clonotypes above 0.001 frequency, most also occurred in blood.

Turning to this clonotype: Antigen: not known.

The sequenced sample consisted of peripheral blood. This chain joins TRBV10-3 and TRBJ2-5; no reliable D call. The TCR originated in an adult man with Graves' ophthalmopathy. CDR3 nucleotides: TGTGCCATCAGTGAGCCGACCCAGTACTTC. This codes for CAISEPTQYF.